These T cell receptor beta chains were read from a single sample in a study of long-term antiretroviral therapy in people with HIV. The table came from immunoSEQ multiplex PCR; TCRdb's copy has only in-frame clones and leaves some out. The sample gives about 16,000 clones, less than 80% of which show up once; roughly 15% is in the top ten. The input for sequencing was unsorted PBMCs, taken 1.5 years before starting antiretroviral therapy. All receptors derive from a woman aged 45-59 years with HIV. Both conserved end residues are part of each CDR3. A D gene is named only where the DNA matches it firmly. Not every row has a clone size; where given, it reads once, few, many or a size class.

>NA|NA|TRBV19|TRBJ2-1
CASSAGDLQLYNEQFF
TGTGCCAGTAGTGCCGGGGACCTCCAGCTTTACAATGAGCAGTTCTTC
>NA|NA|TRBV29-1|TRBJ2-7
CSALSSIGGTYF
TGCAGCGCCCTATCAAGTATCGGGGGCACGTACTTC
>few|NA|TRBV13|TRBJ2-1
CASSLSVSSYNEQFF
TGTGCCAGCAGCCTTTCGGTTAGCTCCTACAATGAGCAGTTCTTC
>NA|TRBD1|TRBV4-1|TRBJ1-2
CASSQVWPGGNYGYTF
TGCGCCAGCAGCCAAGTATGGCCAGGGGGAAACTATGGCTACACCTTC
>NA|TRBD1|TRBV28|TRBJ1-6
CASSLPGTGINSPLHF
TGTGCCAGCAGTTTACCCGGGACAGGGATAAATTCACCCCTCCACTTT
>once|NA|TRBV28|TRBJ1-1
CASPRGGEAFF
TGTGCCAGCCCTAGGGGCGGTGAAGCTTTCTTT
>NA|NA|TRBV6-1|TRBJ1-3
CASSEGYTIYF
TGTGCCAGCAGTGAGGGTTACACCATATATTTT
>few|TRBD1|TRBV6-5|TRBJ1-2
CASSPWTGVRYGYTF
TGTGCCAGCAGCCCCTGGACAGGGGTGAGGTATGGCTACACCTTC
>few|NA|TRBV7-9|TRBJ2-1
CASSLGFEQFF
TGTGCCAGCAGCTTGGGGTTTGAGCAGTTCTTC
>once|NA|TRBV5-6|TRBJ2-7
CASEGGAYEQYF
TGTGCCAGCGAGGGGGGGGCTTACGAGCAGTACTTC
>NA|NA|TRBV10-3|TRBJ1-5
CAISETGQPQHF
TGTGCCATCAGTGAGACAGGACAGCCCCAGCATTTT
>NA|TRBD2|TRBV4-1|TRBJ2-1
CASSQDRTSGDQFF
TGCGCCAGCAGCCAAGATAGGACTAGCGGGGACCAGTTCTTC
>NA|NA|TRBV11-3|TRBJ2-3
CASSLFPASTDTQYF
TGTGCCAGCAGCTTGTTTCCTGCCAGCACAGATACGCAGTATTTT
>NA|TRBD1|TRBV7-9|TRBJ2-7
CASSDEGAHEQYF
TGTGCCAGCAGCGACGAGGGGGCTCACGAGCAGTACTTC
>NA|NA|TRBV18|TRBJ1-1
CASSPPDRGLGTEAFF
TGTGCCAGCTCACCACCAGATCGGGGTTTAGGCACTGAAGCTTTCTTT
>few|NA|TRBV7-9|TRBJ1-2
CASSLAGANYGYTF
TGTGCCAGCAGCTTAGCCGGGGCTAACTATGGCTACACCTTC
>once|NA|TRBV4-1|TRBJ2-4
CASSQEETTNLQYF
TGCGCCAGCAGCCAAGAAGAGACGACAAACCTTCAGTACTTC
>few|NA|TRBV7-2|TRBJ1-2
CASSLAAGVGGYTF
TGTGCCAGCAGCTTAGCGGCAGGGGTTGGTGGCTACACCTTC
>NA|NA|TRBV6-5|TRBJ2-1
CASSLDKYDNEQFF
TGTGCCAGCAGTTTAGATAAGTACGACAATGAGCAGTTCTTC
>NA|TRBD2|TRBV7-9|TRBJ2-1
CASSARRIAGGFWEQFF
TGTGCCAGCAGCGCACGACGTATAGCGGGGGGGTTCTGGGAGCAGTTCTTC
>NA|NA|TRBV6-6|TRBJ1-5
CASSPPGGPQHF
TGTGCCAGCTCACCACCGGGGGGGCCCCAGCATTTT
>few|NA|TRBV12-5|TRBJ2-1
CASGQPGYEQFF
TGTGCTAGTGGGCAACCGGGGTATGAGCAGTTCTTC
>NA|NA|TRBV7-9|TRBJ1-1
CASSLEWGTETFF
TGTGCCAGCAGCTTAGAGTGGGGCACTGAAACTTTCTTT
>NA|NA|TRBV6-5|TRBJ1-1
CASSSSLGGGATEAFF
TGTGCCAGCAGTTCGAGTCTGGGAGGGGGAGCCACTGAAGCTTTCTTT
>NA|NA|TRBV5-1|TRBJ1-2
CASSPEAETRGYTF
TGCGCCAGCAGCCCCGAGGCAGAAACTAGGGGCTACACCTTC
>NA|NA|TRBV27|TRBJ2-7
CASSSTSYEQYF
TGTGCCAGCAGCTCCACTAGCTACGAGCAGTACTTC
>NA|TRBD1|TRBV18|TRBJ2-7
CASSPRDSHEQYF
TGTGCCAGCTCACCCAGGGACAGCCACGAGCAGTACTTC
>NA|NA|TRBV11-2|TRBJ2-1
CASSLAREFGEQFF
TGTGCCAGCAGCTTAGCCCGAGAGTTCGGTGAGCAGTTCTTC
>NA|NA|TRBV6-5|TRBJ1-2
CASSYEAGTANYGYTF
TGTGCCAGCAGTTACGAAGCTGGGACGGCTAACTATGGCTACACCTTC
>NA|NA|TRBV7-9|TRBJ1-1
CASKPQTANTEAFF
TGTGCCAGCAAACCCCAGACAGCAAACACTGAAGCTTTCTTT
>NA|TRBD1|TRBV19|TRBJ1-5
CASAGTGGNQPQHF
TGTGCCAGCGCCGGGACAGGGGGCAATCAGCCCCAGCATTTT